Below, 6 T cell receptor beta chains from the same sample are listed, as sequenced in a study of radiotherapy plus CTLA-4 blockade in lung cancer. The assay was immunoSEQ multiplex PCR, and TCRdb's table has in-frame clones only and misses some. The table has some 51,000 clones, more than 75% seen once. The input for sequencing was peripheral blood, taken from a patient treated with radiotherapy plus ipilimumab. These receptors were collected from a human donor with non-small cell lung cancer who had a complete response to radiotherapy plus ipilimumab.

This clone has only a few counts. This sequence joins TRBV10-3 and TRBJ1-2, with 9 nucleotides matching TRBD1. The germline CDR1 and CDR2 sequences are ENHRY and SYGVKD. This CDR3 has 12 amino acids. Trimming cost V 10 bases and J 2 bases; bases outside gene matches: 2. CDR3 sequence (DNA): TGTGCCACCGGACAGGGGAACTATGGCTACACCTTC. Its protein is CATGQGNYGYTF.

The gene calls are TRBV2 and TRBJ2-5; D not resolved. Trimming removed 7 bases from V and 2 bases from J, with 11 bases in between. The CDR3 is 13 residues long. CDR1 and CDR2 (germline): SNHLY, FYNNEI. CDR3 in DNA: TGTGCCAGCATGGCCGAGGCTCAAGAGACCCAGTACTTC. The encoded protein is CASMAEAQETQYF.

The rearrangement links TRBV18 to TRBJ2-5; TRBD2 is a possible D gene (6 bases). Germline lookup yields CDR1 KGHSH and CDR2 LQKENI. The V end lost 2 bases, the J end lost 4 bases, and 11 bases lay between the germline ends. The CDR3 is 14 amino acids. The CDR3 here is CASSPTSSRETQYF. Here the CDR3 DNA reads TGTGCCAGCTCACCAACTAGCAGCAGAGAGACCCAGTACTTC.

The V and J genes are TRBV5-6 and TRBJ1-2; TRBD1 matches 10 bases. The junction had 6 bases not matched to a gene; V was cut back by 5 bases and J by 8 bases. The germline gives CDR1 SGHDT, CDR2 YYEEEE. This CDR3 is 13 amino acids long. CDR3 residues: CASRGQGNGGYTF. CDR3 coding DNA: TGTGCCAGCAGGGGACAGGGGAACGGGGGCTACACCTTC.

The chain employs TRBV30 and TRBJ2-5; D unresolved. This CDR3 comprises 13 residues. Trimming pared 0 bases from V and 5 bases from J, leaving 10 bases between. Germline values: CDR1 GTSNPN, CDR2 SVGIG (reference sequence). The CDR3 reads CAWSVWQSETQYF. CDR3 bases: TGTGCCTGGAGTGTTTGGCAGTCCGAGACCCAGTACTTC. Full variable domain (remainder filled in from reference TRBV30 and TRBJ2-5): SQTIHQWPATLVQPVGSPLSLECTVEGTSNPNLYWYRQAAGRGLQLLFYSVGIGQISSEVPQNLSASRPQDRQFILSSKKLLLSDSGFYLCAWSVWQSETQYFGPGTRLLVL.

The rearrangement links TRBV6-1 to TRBJ1-2; 9 bases match TRBD1. After removal of 8 bases from V and 2 bases from J, the junction contained 3 bases not matched to a gene. The germline V gene has CDR1 MNHNS and CDR2 SASEGT. The CDR3 has 13 residues. The CDR3 region is CASGQGRNYGYTF. Here the CDR3 DNA reads TGTGCCAGCGGACAGGGGAGAAACTATGGCTACACCTTC.